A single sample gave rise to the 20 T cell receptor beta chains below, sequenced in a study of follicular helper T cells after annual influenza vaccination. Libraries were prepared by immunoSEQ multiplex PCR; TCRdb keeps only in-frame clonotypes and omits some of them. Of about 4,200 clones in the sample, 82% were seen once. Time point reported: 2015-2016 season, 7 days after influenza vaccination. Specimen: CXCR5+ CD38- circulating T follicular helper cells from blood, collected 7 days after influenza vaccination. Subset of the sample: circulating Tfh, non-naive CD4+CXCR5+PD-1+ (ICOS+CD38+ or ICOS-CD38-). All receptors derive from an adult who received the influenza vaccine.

The DNA of the CDR3 is TGCGCCAGCAGCAACACTAGGGATGAGCAGTTCTTC. Translation: CASSNTRDEQFF. The chain carries TRBV5-1 and TRBJ2-1; D possibly corresponds to TRBD2 (5 bases). Looked up from germline, CDR1 is SGHRS and CDR2 is YFSETQ. CDR3 length: 12 residues. V shed 4 bases and J shed 8 bases, with 10 bases lying between them.

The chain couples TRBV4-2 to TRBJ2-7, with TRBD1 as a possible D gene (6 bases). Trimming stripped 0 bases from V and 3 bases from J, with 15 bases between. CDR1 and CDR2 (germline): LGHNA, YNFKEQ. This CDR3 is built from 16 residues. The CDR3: CASSQDQGQKDYEQYF. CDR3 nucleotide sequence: TGTGCCAGCAGCCAAGATCAGGGACAAAAAGACTACGAGCAGTACTTC.

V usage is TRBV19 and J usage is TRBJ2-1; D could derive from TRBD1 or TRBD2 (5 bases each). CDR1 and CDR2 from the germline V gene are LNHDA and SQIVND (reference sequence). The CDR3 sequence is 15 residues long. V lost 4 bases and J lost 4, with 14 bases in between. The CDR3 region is CASSRERQTYNEQFF. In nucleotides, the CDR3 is TGTGCCAGTAGTAGGGAGCGACAGACATACAATGAGCAGTTCTTC.

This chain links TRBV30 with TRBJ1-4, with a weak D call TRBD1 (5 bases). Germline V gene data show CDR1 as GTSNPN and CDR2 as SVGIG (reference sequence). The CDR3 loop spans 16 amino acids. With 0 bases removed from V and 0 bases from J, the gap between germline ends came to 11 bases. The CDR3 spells CAWSVWGGPTNEKLFF. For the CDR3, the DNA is TGTGCCTGGAGTGTTTGGGGGGGACCAACTAATGAAAAACTGTTTTTT.

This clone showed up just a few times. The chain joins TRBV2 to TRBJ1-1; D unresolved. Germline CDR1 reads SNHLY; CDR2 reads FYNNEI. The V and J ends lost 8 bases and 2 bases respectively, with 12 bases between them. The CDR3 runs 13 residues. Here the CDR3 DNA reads TGTGCCAGCCTCCAGGAAGTAAACACTGAAGCTTTCTTT. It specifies CASLQEVNTEAFF.

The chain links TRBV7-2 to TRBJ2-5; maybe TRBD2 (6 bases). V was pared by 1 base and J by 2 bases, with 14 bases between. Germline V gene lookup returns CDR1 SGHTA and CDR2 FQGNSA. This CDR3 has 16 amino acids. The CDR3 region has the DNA TGTGCCAGCAGCTTAGGAAGGACGGGGGTACAAGAGACCCAGTACTTC. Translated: CASSLGRTGVQETQYF.

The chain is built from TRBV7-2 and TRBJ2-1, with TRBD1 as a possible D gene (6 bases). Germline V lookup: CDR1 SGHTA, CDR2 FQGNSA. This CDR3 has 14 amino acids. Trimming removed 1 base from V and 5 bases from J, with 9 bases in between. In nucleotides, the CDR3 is TGTGCCAGCAGCTTAGGGGGGCAGGACAATGAGCAGTTCTTC. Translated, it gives CASSLGGQDNEQFF. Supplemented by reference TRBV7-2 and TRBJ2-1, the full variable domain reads GAGVSQSPSNKVTEKGKDVELRCDPISGHTALYWYRQSLGQGLEFLIYFQGNSAPDKSGLPSDRFSAERTGGSVSTLTIQRTQQEDSAVYLCASSLGGQDNEQFFGPGTRLTVL.

The CDR3 bases are TGTGCCAGCAGCTTCTCCGGACAGCCCCTAGGCTACGAGCAGTACTTC. Residues: CASSFSGQPLGYEQYF. The V call is TRBV7-8, the J call TRBJ2-7; D is possibly TRBD1 (6 bases). Germline V gene sequence: CDR1 SGHVS, CDR2 FQNEAQ. Trimming took off 3 bases at V and 3 bases at J, with 18 bases between the two ends. CDR3 length: 16 amino acids.

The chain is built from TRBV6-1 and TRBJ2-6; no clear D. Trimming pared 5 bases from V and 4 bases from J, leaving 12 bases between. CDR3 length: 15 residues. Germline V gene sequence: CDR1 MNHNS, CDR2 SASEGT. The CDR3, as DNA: TGTGCCAGCAGTTTTTCAGGCTTCGGGGCCAACGTCCTGACTTTC. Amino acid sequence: CASSFSGFGANVLTF.

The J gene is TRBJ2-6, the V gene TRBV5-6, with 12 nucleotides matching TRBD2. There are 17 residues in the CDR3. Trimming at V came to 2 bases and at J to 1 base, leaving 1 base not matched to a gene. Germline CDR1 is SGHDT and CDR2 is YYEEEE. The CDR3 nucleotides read TGTGCCAGCAGCTTCGGACTAGCGGGGTCTGGGGCCAACGTCCTGACTTTC. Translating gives CASSFGLAGSGANVLTF.

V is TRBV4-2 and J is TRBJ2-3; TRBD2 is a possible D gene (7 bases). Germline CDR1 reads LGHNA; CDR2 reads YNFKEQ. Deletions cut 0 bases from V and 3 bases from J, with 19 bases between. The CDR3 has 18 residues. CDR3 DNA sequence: TGTGCCAGCAGCCAAGATTCTGGGGGGGGCCTCACGACAGATACGCAGTATTTT. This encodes CASSQDSGGGLTTDTQYF.

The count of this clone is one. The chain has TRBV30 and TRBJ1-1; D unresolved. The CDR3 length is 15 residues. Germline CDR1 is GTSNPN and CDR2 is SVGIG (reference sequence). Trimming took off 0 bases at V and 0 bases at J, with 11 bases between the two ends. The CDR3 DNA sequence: TGTGCCTGGAGTGTCCCCAAAGCATTGAACACTGAAGCTTTCTTT. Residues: CAWSVPKALNTEAFF. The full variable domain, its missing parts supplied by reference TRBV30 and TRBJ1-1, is SQTIHQWPATLVQPVGSPLSLECTVEGTSNPNLYWYRQAAGRGLQLLFYSVGIGQISSEVPQNLSASRPQDRQFILSSKKLLLSDSGFYLCAWSVPKALNTEAFFGQGTRLTVV.

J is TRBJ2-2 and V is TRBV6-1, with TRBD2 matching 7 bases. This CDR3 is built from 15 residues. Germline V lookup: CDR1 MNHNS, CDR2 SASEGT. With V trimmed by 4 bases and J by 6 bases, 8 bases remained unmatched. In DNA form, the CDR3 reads TGTGCCAGCAGTGTGGATCTAGCGGTGGCCGGGGAGCTGTTTTTT. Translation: CASSVDLAVAGELFF.

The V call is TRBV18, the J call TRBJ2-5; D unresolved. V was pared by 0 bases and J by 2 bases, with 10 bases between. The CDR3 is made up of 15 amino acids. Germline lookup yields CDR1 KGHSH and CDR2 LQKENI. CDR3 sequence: CASSPPLDGQETQYF. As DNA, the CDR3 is TGTGCCAGCTCACCACCGCTAGATGGACAAGAGACCCAGTACTTC.

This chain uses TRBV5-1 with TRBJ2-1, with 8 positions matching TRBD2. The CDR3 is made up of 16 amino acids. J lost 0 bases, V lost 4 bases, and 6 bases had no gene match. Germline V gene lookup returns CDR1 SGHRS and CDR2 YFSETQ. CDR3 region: CASSASGWSSYNEQFF. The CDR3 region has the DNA TGCGCCAGCAGCGCTAGCGGGTGGAGCTCCTACAATGAGCAGTTCTTC.

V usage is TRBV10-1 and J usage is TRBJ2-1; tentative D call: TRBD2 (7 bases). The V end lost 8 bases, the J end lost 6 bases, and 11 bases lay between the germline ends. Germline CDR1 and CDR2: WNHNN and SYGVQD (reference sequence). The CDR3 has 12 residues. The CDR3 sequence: CASGGGANEQFF. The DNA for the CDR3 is TGCGCCAGCGGGGGGGGCGCCAATGAGCAGTTCTTC.

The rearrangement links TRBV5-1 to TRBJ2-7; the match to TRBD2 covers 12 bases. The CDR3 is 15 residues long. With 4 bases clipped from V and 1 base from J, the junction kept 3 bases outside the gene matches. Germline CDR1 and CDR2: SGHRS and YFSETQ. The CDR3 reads CASSPTSGSSYEQYF. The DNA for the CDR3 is TGCGCCAGCAGCCCGACTAGCGGGAGTTCCTACGAGCAGTACTTC.

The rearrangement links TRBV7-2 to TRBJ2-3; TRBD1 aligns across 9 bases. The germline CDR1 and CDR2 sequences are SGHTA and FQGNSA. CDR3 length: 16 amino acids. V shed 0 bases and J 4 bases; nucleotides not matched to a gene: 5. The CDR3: CASSLASGTGPDTQYF. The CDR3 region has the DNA TGTGCCAGCAGCTTAGCTTCCGGGACAGGGCCAGATACGCAGTATTTT.

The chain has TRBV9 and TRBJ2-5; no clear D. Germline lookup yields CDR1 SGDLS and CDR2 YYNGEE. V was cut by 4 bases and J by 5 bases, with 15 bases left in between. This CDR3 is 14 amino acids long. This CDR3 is CASSPGALGETQYF. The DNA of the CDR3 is TGTGCCAGCAGCCCCGGCGCTCTCGGGGAGACCCAGTACTTC.

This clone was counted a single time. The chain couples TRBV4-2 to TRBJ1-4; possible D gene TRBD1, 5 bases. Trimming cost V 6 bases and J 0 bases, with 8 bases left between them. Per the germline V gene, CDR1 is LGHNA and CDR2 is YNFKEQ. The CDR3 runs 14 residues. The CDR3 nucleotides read TGTGCCAGCAGGCGGGACTCAACTAATGAAAAACTGTTTTTT. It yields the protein CASRRDSTNEKLFF.